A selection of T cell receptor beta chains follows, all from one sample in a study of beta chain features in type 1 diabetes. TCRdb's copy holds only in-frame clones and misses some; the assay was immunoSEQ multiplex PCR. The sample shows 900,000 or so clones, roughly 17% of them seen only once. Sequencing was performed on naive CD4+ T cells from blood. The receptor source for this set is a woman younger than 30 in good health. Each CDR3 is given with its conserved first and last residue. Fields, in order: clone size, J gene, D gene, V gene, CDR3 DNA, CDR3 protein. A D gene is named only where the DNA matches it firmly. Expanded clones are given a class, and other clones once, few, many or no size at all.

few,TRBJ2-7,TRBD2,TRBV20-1,TGCAGTGCGGCCCGAGCGGGAGATCACCCCTTC,CSAARAGDHPF
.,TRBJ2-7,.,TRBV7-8,TGTGCCAGCAGCTTCCCTACCGGGACCCCGTCCCCATCTTACGAGCAGTACTTC,CASSFPTGTPSPSYEQYF
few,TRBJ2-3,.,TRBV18,TGTGCCAGCAACGACCAGGGGAGCCAAGATACGCAGTATTTT,CASNDQGSQDTQYF
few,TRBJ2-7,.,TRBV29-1,TGCAGCGTTGCAGAAAACTACGAGCAGTACTTC,CSVAENYEQYF
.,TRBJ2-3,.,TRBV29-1,TGCAGCTCGGATAGCGTTAGCACAGATACGCAGTATTTT,CSSDSVSTDTQYF
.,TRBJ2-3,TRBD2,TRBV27,TGTGCCAGCAGTTTACGTGTCGGCGGGAGAGGAGATACGCAGTATTTT,CASSLRVGGRGDTQYF
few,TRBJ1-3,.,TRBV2,TGTGCCAGCAGTGCGGTCAGACGATCTGGAAACACCATATATTTT,CASSAVRRSGNTIYF
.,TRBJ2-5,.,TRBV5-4,TGTGCCAGCAGCTTGAGGTTAGATGAGGGGGAGACCCAGTACTTC,CASSLRLDEGETQYF
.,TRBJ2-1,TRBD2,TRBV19,TGTGCCACCCAAGCAGGGCTAGCGGGAGACAATGAGCAGTTCTTC,CATQAGLAGDNEQFF
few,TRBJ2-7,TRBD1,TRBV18,TGTGCCAGCCTACCGACAGGGAGCTCCTACGAGCAGTACTTC,CASLPTGSSYEQYF
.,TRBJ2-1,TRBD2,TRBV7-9,TGTGCCAGCAGTAGCGGGAGAAAGTACAATGAGCAGTTCTTC,CASSSGRKYNEQFF
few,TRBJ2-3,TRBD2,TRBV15,TGTGCCACCAGCAGAGATCGCAGCGGGAGGGCAGATACGCAGTATTTT,CATSRDRSGRADTQYF
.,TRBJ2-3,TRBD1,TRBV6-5,TGTGCCAGCGCGGGACAGGGAGAAGGAGATACGCAGTATTTT,CASAGQGEGDTQYF
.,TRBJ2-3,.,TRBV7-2,TGTGCCAGCAACCCTTATTCGGGAGTCACAGATACGCAGTATTTT,CASNPYSGVTDTQYF
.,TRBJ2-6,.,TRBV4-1,TGCGCCAGCAGCCGCCTACCGACAGTTCCTGGGGCCAACGTCCTGACTTTC,CASSRLPTVPGANVLTF
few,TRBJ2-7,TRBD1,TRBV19,TGTGCCAGTAGTATTCGGCGGACAGGGGACGGGGAGCAGTACTTC,CASSIRRTGDGEQYF
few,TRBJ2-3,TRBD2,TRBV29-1,TGCAGCGTTGACGCGGGAGCCGATACGCAGTATTTT,CSVDAGADTQYF
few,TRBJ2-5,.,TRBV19,TGTGCCAGTAGTATTAGGAGGGCCGCCGGTGAGACCCAGTACTTC,CASSIRRAAGETQYF
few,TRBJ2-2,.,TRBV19,TGTGCCAGTAGTACACAGGGAAGAAGTACCGGGGAGCTGTTTTTT,CASSTQGRSTGELFF
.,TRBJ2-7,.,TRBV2,TGTGCCAGCAGTGACGGGTACGAGCAGTACTTC,CASSDGYEQYF
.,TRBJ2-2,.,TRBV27,TGTGCCAGCACAGAGGGCAGATACACCGGGGAGCTGTTTTTT,CASTEGRYTGELFF
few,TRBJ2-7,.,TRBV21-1,TGTGCCAGCTGTCGGGGCGGGCCCTACGAGCAGTACTTC,CASCRGGPYEQYF
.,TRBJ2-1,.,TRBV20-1,TGCAGTGTTCCGAGCCCTAATGAGCAGTTCTTC,CSVPSPNEQFF
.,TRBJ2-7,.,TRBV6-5,TGTGCCAGCAGTTATGGAGGGATCCCTACGAAGCAGTACTTC,CASSYGGIPTKQYF
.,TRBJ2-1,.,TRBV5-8,TGTGCCAGCGCAAGTGTAAATGAGCAGTTCTTC,CASASVNEQFF
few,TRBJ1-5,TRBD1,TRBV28,TGTGCCAGCAGTGGACAGGTCTTTAGCAATCAGCCCCAGCATTTT,CASSGQVFSNQPQHF
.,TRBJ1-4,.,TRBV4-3,TGCGCCAGCAGCCAACTTGACAGTGTCAATGAAAAACTGTTTTTT,CASSQLDSVNEKLFF
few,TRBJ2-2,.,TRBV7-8,TGTGCCAGCAGCTTAGGGGGAGGAGGGACCACCGGGGAGCTGTTTTTT,CASSLGGGGTTGELFF
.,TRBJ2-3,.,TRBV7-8,TGTGCCAGCAGCTTAGCCATGGGGAGCACAGATACGCAGTATTTT,CASSLAMGSTDTQYF
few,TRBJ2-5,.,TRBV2,TGTGCCAGCAGGACAGCAGAGACCCAGTACTTC,CASRTAETQYF
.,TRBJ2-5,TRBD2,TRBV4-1,TGCGCCAGCAGCCACAACCCCGCGGGAGGAACGGAAGAGACCCAGTACTTC,CASSHNPAGGTEETQYF